The clone carrying this TCR beta chain was seen more than once but under ten times. Its matching antigen is unknown. V was shortened by 0 bases and J by 4 bases, with 19 bases between the two germline ends. The CDR3 runs 17 residues. Germline V CDR1 and CDR2: DFQATT, SNEGSKA (reference sequence). Then a second PCR, running about 7 to 11 cycles, was carried out with a sample-barcoded 5' primer and a J-beta primer mix. TCRdb re-called the 5' RACE reads through MiXCR, storing one row per CDR3 protein. Of 950,000 to 1,200,000 distinct CDR3 sequences listed, around two fifths were seen once; the top ten hold around 13%. This entry comes from a study of blood T cells in healthy people across ages. Whole-study results and caveats: Versus aged donors, long-lived donors had higher diversity and more naive CD4+ cells.

This chain uses TRBV20-1 with TRBJ2-1; D not resolved. This receptor was taken from a man aged 18 to 35 in good health. Sample: blood. CDR3 bases: TGCAGTGCTAGAGATAGTCCAGGCTCCCTCTTTTACAATGAGCAGTTCTTC. Translation gives CSARDSPGSLFYNEQFF.